This T cell receptor beta chain was retrieved from a study of siplizumab effects on memory and regulatory T cells. The study, taken as a whole, reports: Mappable CD4+ clones that were alloreactive averaged approximately 70% Treg-derived with siplizumab versus 26.9% in controls. In roughly 80-95% of proliferating CD4+ or CD8+ clones, a naive or memory phenotype could not be assigned. Confirmation that proliferating Tregs from siplizumab cultures had suppressive function was not obtained.

Germline-derived CDR1 and CDR2 are SNHLY and FYNNEI. The CDR3 is 14 residues long. Trimming removed 2 bases at V and 3 bases at J, with 10 bases between. Comment on this clone: What it binds is unknown.

Assaying covered roughly 100,000 TCR templates per sample. The method was immunoSEQ multiplex PCR; TCRdb's version includes in-frame clones alone and lacks a portion of them. The profile shows about 110,000 clones, roughly 92% of them singletons. The TCR originated in a human donor in good health. The genes are TRBV2 and TRBJ1-1, with D possibly being TRBD1 (6 bases). Sequencing input: CD4+ T cells sorted from blood. The CDR3 region is CASSETGGDTEAFF. CDR3 coding DNA: TGTGCCAGCAGTGAAACGGGGGGCGACACTGAAGCTTTCTTT.